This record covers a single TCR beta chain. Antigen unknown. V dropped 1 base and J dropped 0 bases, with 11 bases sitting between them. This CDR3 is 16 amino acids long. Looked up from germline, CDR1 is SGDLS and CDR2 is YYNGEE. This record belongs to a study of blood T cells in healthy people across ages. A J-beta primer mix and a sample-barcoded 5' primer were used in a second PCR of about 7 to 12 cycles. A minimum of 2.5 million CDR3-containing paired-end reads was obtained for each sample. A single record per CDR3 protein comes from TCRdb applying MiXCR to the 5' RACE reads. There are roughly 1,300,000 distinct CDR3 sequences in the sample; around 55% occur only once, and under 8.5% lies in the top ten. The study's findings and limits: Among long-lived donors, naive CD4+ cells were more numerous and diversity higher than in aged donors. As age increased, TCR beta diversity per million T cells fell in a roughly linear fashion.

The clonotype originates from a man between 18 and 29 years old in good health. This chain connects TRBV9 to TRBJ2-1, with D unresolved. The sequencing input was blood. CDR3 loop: CASSVLLESSYNEQFF. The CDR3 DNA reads TGTGCCAGCAGCGTATTGCTGGAGAGCTCCTACAATGAGCAGTTCTTC.